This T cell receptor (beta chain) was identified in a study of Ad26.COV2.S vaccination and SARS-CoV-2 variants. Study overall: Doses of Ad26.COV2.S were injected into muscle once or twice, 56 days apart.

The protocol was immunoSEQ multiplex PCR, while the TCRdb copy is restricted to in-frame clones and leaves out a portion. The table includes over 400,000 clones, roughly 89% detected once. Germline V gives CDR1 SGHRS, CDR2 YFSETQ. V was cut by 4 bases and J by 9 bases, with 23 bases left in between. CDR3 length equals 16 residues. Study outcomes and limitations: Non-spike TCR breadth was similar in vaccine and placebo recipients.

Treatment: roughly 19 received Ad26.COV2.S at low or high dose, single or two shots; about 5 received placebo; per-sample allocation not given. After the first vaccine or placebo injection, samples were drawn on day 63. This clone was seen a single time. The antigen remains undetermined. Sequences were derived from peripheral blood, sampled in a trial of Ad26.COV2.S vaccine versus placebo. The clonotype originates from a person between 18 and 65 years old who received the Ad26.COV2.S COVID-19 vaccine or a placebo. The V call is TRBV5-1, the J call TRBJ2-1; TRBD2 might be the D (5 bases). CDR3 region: CASSRTLLGPGGEQFF. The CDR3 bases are TGCGCCAGCAGCCGGACTTTGCTAGGGCCAGGAGGTGAGCAGTTCTTC. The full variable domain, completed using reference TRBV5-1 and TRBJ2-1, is KAGVTQTPRYLIKTRGQQVTLSCSPISGHRSVSWYQQTPGQGLQFLFEYFSETQRNKGNFPGRFSGRQFSNSRSEMNVSTLELGDSALYLCASSRTLLGPGGEQFFGPGTRLTVL.